This T cell receptor (beta chain) stems from a study of cytomegalovirus exposure and HLA in healthy donors. Across the study: Researchers previously reported finding fewer than 120 million unique TCR beta sequences from some 180 million T cells. Study-wide findings and caveats: Most of the CMV-associated TCR beta chains (in a later analysis) appeared to be HLA-restricted.

It was with 60 Vbeta and 13 Jbeta primers that the PCR ran. Assay used: immunoSEQ multiplex PCR; TCRdb lists only in-frame clones, some missing. The repertoire has over 150,000 clones, around 67% of them found once; the top ten carry 3% to 3.5%. As to this clone: The antigen is undetermined.

Germline V gene lookup returns CDR1 MNHNS and CDR2 SASEGT. V was clipped by 5 bases and J by 7 bases, with 17 bases between them. CDR3 size: 15 residues. The receptor's source is a woman between 25 and 40 years old in good health and CMV-seropositive. The sample comprised PBMCs. The chain couples TRBV6-1 to TRBJ1-4; maybe TRBD1 (6 bases). The CDR3 sequence: CASSPGAGESEKLFF. The DNA for the CDR3 is TGTGCCAGCAGTCCAGGGGCCGGGGAAAGTGAAAAACTGTTTTTT.